This TCR beta chain derives from a study of beta chain features in type 1 diabetes. Study findings and constraints: More deletions and fewer insertions at VDJ junctions were seen in type 1 diabetes patients. Among patients with Type 1 diabetes, TCRB CDR3s were moderately but significantly shorter in every one of the four CD4+ subsets.

Every bit of the isolated RNA underwent reverse transcription, so sequencing read expressed TCRB transcripts. Sequenced by immunoSEQ multiplex PCR; TCRdb stores in-frame clones only, minus some. The profile covers more than 200,000 clones, with roughly 17% appearing a single time and about 0.078% taken by the ten largest. Germline V gene data show CDR1 as SGHRS and CDR2 as YFSETQ. V gave up 4 bases and J gave up 6 bases; unmatched junction bases: 7. This CDR3 spans 16 amino acids. As for this clone: The antigen is not known.

The sequencing sample was made of naive CD4+ T cells from blood. The TCR sequence derives from a young man with type 1 diabetes. The V call is TRBV5-1, the J call TRBJ2-3; TRBD2 matches at 14 bases. As DNA, the CDR3 is TGCGCCAGCAGCCCCGGGACTAGCGGGAGAGGGGATACGCAGTATTTT. The encoded protein is CASSPGTSGRGDTQYF. Drawing the rest from reference TRBV5-1 and TRBJ2-3, the complete variable domain is KAGVTQTPRYLIKTRGQQVTLSCSPISGHRSVSWYQQTPGQGLQFLFEYFSETQRNKGNFPGRFSGRQFSNSRSEMNVSTLELGDSALYLCASSPGTSGRGDTQYFGPGTRLTVL.